A selection of T cell receptor beta chains follows, all from one sample in a study of response to subunit inactivated influenza vaccine. MiXCR was run by TCRdb on the RT-PCR reads, yielding one entry per CDR3 protein. The sample shows 150,000 to 200,000 distinct CDR3 sequences, approximately 12% of them seen only once. These data were likewise used in another study, on T cells expressing NK-cell markers.

Sample: CD8+ T cells sorted from PBMCs, taken 12 days after vaccination. The receptors stem from a middle-aged man who received an inactivated influenza vaccine. Both conserved end residues are part of each CDR3. Fields, in order: V gene, J gene, clone size, D gene, CDR3 DNA, CDR3 protein. D genes are given only for firm matches. Part of the rows lack a size; the others show once, few, many or a class for expanded clones.

v_gene: TRBV4-3; j_gene: TRBJ2-2; abundance: few; d_gene: .; CDR3nt: TGCGCCAGCAGCCAAGGCCCGGCAGGGATTAAGGCCGGGGAGCTGTTTTTT; CDR3aa: CASSQGPAGIKAGELFF
v_gene: TRBV12-3/TRBV12-4; j_gene: TRBJ2-1; abundance: many; d_gene: .; CDR3nt: TGTGCCAGCAGGGACGGGGAGACTACCCCCTACAATGAGCAGTTCTTC; CDR3aa: CASRDGETTPYNEQFF
v_gene: TRBV4-3; j_gene: TRBJ2-1; abundance: .; d_gene: .; CDR3nt: TGCGCCAGCAGCCAAGACATTTTGGGGCAGCAGTTCTTC; CDR3aa: CASSQDILGQQFF
v_gene: TRBV5-6; j_gene: TRBJ1-1; abundance: .; d_gene: TRBD1; CDR3nt: TGTGCCAGCAGCTTGGAAGGGACAGGGAACTCTGAAGCTTTCTTT; CDR3aa: CASSLEGTGNSEAFF
v_gene: TRBV12-5; j_gene: TRBJ2-1; abundance: few; d_gene: .; CDR3nt: TGTGCTAGTGGGGCGGAGTTACTTCCAGGTTGGGATGAGCAGTTCTTC; CDR3aa: CASGAELLPGWDEQFF
v_gene: TRBV30; j_gene: TRBJ2-1; abundance: few; d_gene: TRBD2; CDR3nt: TGTGCCTGGAGTGGCCTCTCAGCGGGGGGGCTTTGGAATGAGCAGTTCTTC; CDR3aa: CAWSGLSAGGLWNEQFF
v_gene: TRBV28; j_gene: TRBJ1-5; abundance: .; d_gene: .; CDR3nt: TGTGCCAGCAGTTTTGTTGCCAACGGCAATCAGCCCCAGCATTTT; CDR3aa: CASSFVANGNQPQHF
v_gene: TRBV20-1; j_gene: TRBJ2-7; abundance: many; d_gene: .; CDR3nt: TGCAGTGCTAGGGACCGGATGGGGAAACACTACGAGCAGTACTTC; CDR3aa: CSARDRMGKHYEQYF
v_gene: TRBV25-1; j_gene: TRBJ2-1; abundance: few; d_gene: .; CDR3nt: TGTGCCAGCAGCGCCCATGGCGGGGAAAACTACAATGAGCAGTTCTTC; CDR3aa: CASSAHGGENYNEQFF
v_gene: TRBV5-8; j_gene: TRBJ1-2; abundance: .; d_gene: TRBD1; CDR3nt: TGTGCCAGCAGCTCATACCCTCGACAGGGGGATGGCTACACCTTC; CDR3aa: CASSSYPRQGDGYTF
v_gene: TRBV2; j_gene: TRBJ2-7; abundance: many; d_gene: .; CDR3nt: TGTGCCAGCAGCCGGACGGAACGACCCACCGAGCAGTACTTC; CDR3aa: CASSRTERPTEQYF
v_gene: TRBV10-3; j_gene: TRBJ2-5; abundance: few; d_gene: TRBD1; CDR3nt: TGTGCCATCAGCGGACAGGGGGCGTTGGAGACCCAGTACTTC; CDR3aa: CAISGQGALETQYF
v_gene: TRBV3-1; j_gene: TRBJ1-1; abundance: few; d_gene: .; CDR3nt: TGTGCCAGCTCAGCGATGCAGGGTCAGGCTCGAGCTTTCTTT; CDR3aa: CASSAMQGQARAFF
v_gene: TRBV7-9; j_gene: TRBJ2-3; abundance: .; d_gene: .; CDR3nt: TGTGCCAGCAGGAACCCACTGGCGGGAAGCACAGATACGCAGTATTTT; CDR3aa: CASRNPLAGSTDTQYF
v_gene: TRBV29-1; j_gene: TRBJ2-3; abundance: many; d_gene: .; CDR3nt: TGCAGCGTTGAAGAGGGATCAGGAGATACGCAGTATTTT; CDR3aa: CSVEEGSGDTQYF
v_gene: TRBV28; j_gene: TRBJ2-7; abundance: few; d_gene: .; CDR3nt: TGTGCCAGCAGTTTAACCCCCAGAGGTTTGGACGAGCAGTACTTC; CDR3aa: CASSLTPRGLDEQYF
v_gene: TRBV2; j_gene: TRBJ2-7; abundance: .; d_gene: TRBD2; CDR3nt: TGTGCCAGCAGTGCCCCAACTAGCGGGAGCTCCTACGAGCAGTACTTC; CDR3aa: CASSAPTSGSSYEQYF
v_gene: TRBV24-1; j_gene: TRBJ2-3; abundance: few; d_gene: TRBD1; CDR3nt: TGTGCCACCAGTGGGACAGGGTCTGATACGCAGTATTTT; CDR3aa: CATSGTGSDTQYF
v_gene: TRBV2; j_gene: TRBJ1-5; abundance: few; d_gene: TRBD1; CDR3nt: TGTGCCAGCGAGAGGGGGCGCAATCAGCCCCAGCATTTT; CDR3aa: CASERGRNQPQHF
v_gene: TRBV3-1; j_gene: TRBJ1-1; abundance: many; d_gene: .; CDR3nt: TGTGCCAGCAGCCTTCTTGGCAGGGACACTGAAGCTTTCTTT; CDR3aa: CASSLLGRDTEAFF
v_gene: TRBV28; j_gene: TRBJ2-1; abundance: once; d_gene: TRBD2; CDR3nt: TGTGCCAGCAGTTTGATTGGACTAGCGGGAAGCTCCTACAATGAGCAGTTCTTC; CDR3aa: CASSLIGLAGSSYNEQFF
v_gene: TRBV7-9; j_gene: TRBJ2-1; abundance: many; d_gene: .; CDR3nt: TGTGCCAGCAGCTTAAGCGCGGGATCATTGGATGAGCAGTTCTTC; CDR3aa: CASSLSAGSLDEQFF
v_gene: TRBV6-1; j_gene: TRBJ2-3; abundance: .; d_gene: .; CDR3nt: TGTGCCAGCAGTGAAAAGCAAGGGATCACAGATACGCAGTATTTT; CDR3aa: CASSEKQGITDTQYF
v_gene: TRBV6-1; j_gene: TRBJ2-1; abundance: .; d_gene: TRBD2; CDR3nt: TGTGCCAGCAGTATTAGCGGGAGCTCCTACAATGAGCAGTTCTTC; CDR3aa: CASSISGSSYNEQFF
v_gene: TRBV27; j_gene: TRBJ1-5; abundance: .; d_gene: TRBD1; CDR3nt: TGTGCCAGCAGACCCACGACAGGGCTCCAGCCCCAGCATTTT; CDR3aa: CASRPTTGLQPQHF
v_gene: TRBV20-1; j_gene: TRBJ2-7; abundance: few; d_gene: TRBD2; CDR3nt: TGCAGTGCTAGAGGACTAGCGGGCGTCTCCTCCCTCACCAGCTACGAGCAGTACTTC; CDR3aa: CSARGLAGVSSLTSYEQYF
v_gene: TRBV7-9; j_gene: TRBJ1-1; abundance: .; d_gene: .; CDR3nt: TGTGCCAGCAGCTTGTCCGGACGGATGAACACTGAAGCTTTCTTT; CDR3aa: CASSLSGRMNTEAFF
v_gene: TRBV7-9; j_gene: TRBJ1-6; abundance: few; d_gene: .; CDR3nt: TGTGCCAGCAGCTTATCCGGGACACGCGATTCACCCCTCCACTTT; CDR3aa: CASSLSGTRDSPLHF
v_gene: TRBV25-1; j_gene: TRBJ2-3; abundance: few; d_gene: TRBD1; CDR3nt: TGTGCCAGCAGTTTCCGGGACAGGGGCACAGATACGCAGTATTTT; CDR3aa: CASSFRDRGTDTQYF
v_gene: TRBV6-2/TRBV6-3; j_gene: TRBJ2-1; abundance: few; d_gene: .; CDR3nt: TGTGCCAGCACCCCGGGGCCCTCCACAATGTATGAGCAGTTCTTC; CDR3aa: CASTPGPSTMYEQFF
v_gene: TRBV7-9; j_gene: TRBJ2-7; abundance: .; d_gene: .; CDR3nt: TGTGCCAGCAGCTTTCGGGAACAGGGCCTCGAGCAGTACTTC; CDR3aa: CASSFREQGLEQYF
v_gene: TRBV29-1; j_gene: TRBJ2-3; abundance: .; d_gene: .; CDR3nt: TGCAGCGTAGGGCTCCCTCTTGATGCAGATACGCAGTATTTT; CDR3aa: CSVGLPLDADTQYF
v_gene: TRBV2; j_gene: TRBJ2-1; abundance: few; d_gene: TRBD2; CDR3nt: TGTGCCAGATCCGGGACTAGCGGGAGTAATGAGCAGTTCTTC; CDR3aa: CARSGTSGSNEQFF
v_gene: TRBV20-1; j_gene: TRBJ2-1; abundance: .; d_gene: TRBD2; CDR3nt: TGCAGCGTATTAGCGGGCAATGAGCAGTTCTTC; CDR3aa: CSVLAGNEQFF
v_gene: TRBV9; j_gene: TRBJ2-3; abundance: .; d_gene: TRBD2; CDR3nt: TGTGCCAGCAGCGTAGTGGGGACTAGCGGGAGTACGGATACGCAGTATTTT; CDR3aa: CASSVVGTSGSTDTQYF
v_gene: TRBV20-1; j_gene: TRBJ2-3; abundance: few; d_gene: .; CDR3nt: TGCAGTGCTCAGGCGGGGTTTGATACGCAGTATTTT; CDR3aa: CSAQAGFDTQYF
v_gene: TRBV7-9; j_gene: TRBJ1-6; abundance: .; d_gene: TRBD1; CDR3nt: TGTGCCAGCAGCTCCGGACAGGTCACACGATCACCCCTCCACTTT; CDR3aa: CASSSGQVTRSPLHF
v_gene: TRBV2; j_gene: TRBJ1-1; abundance: .; d_gene: .; CDR3nt: TGTGCCAGCAGTGAAAACTCAGGGGTGAACACTGAAGCTTTCTTT; CDR3aa: CASSENSGVNTEAFF
v_gene: TRBV4-2; j_gene: TRBJ2-7; abundance: .; d_gene: .; CDR3nt: TGTGCCAGCAGCCAAAACCTGGGGGGAGAGCAGTACTTC; CDR3aa: CASSQNLGGEQYF
v_gene: TRBV15; j_gene: TRBJ2-5; abundance: many; d_gene: TRBD1; CDR3nt: TGTGCCACCAGCCACAGGGGCGCGAAAGAGACCCAGTACTTC; CDR3aa: CATSHRGAKETQYF
v_gene: TRBV7-9; j_gene: TRBJ2-5; abundance: many; d_gene: .; CDR3nt: TGTGCCAGCAGCTCCAGGACCCTCCAAGAGACCCAGTACTTC; CDR3aa: CASSSRTLQETQYF
v_gene: TRBV6-1; j_gene: TRBJ1-1; abundance: few; d_gene: .; CDR3nt: TGTGCCAGCAGCCTGAATCCAGGGGCAACTGAAGCTTTCTTT; CDR3aa: CASSLNPGATEAFF
v_gene: TRBV5-1; j_gene: TRBJ2-1; abundance: once; d_gene: .; CDR3nt: TGCGCCAGCAGCTTGGCCCCAGTGGTGGGGTCTGAGCAGTTCTTC; CDR3aa: CASSLAPVVGSEQFF
v_gene: TRBV9; j_gene: TRBJ2-1; abundance: many; d_gene: .; CDR3nt: TGTGCCAGCAGCGTTGGTAGGAGCAATGAGCAGTTCTTC; CDR3aa: CASSVGRSNEQFF
v_gene: TRBV11-1; j_gene: TRBJ1-1; abundance: few; d_gene: .; CDR3nt: TGTGCCAGCAGCAATACGGGACATCGGCTACTTATGAACACTGAAGCTTTCTTT; CDR3aa: CASSNTGHRLLMNTEAFF
v_gene: TRBV3-1; j_gene: TRBJ2-1; abundance: few; d_gene: .; CDR3nt: TGTGCCAGCAGCCACGAGGACAAGGATGAGCAGTTCTTC; CDR3aa: CASSHEDKDEQFF
v_gene: TRBV9; j_gene: TRBJ2-3; abundance: few; d_gene: TRBD2; CDR3nt: TGTGCCAGCAGCGTCCTAGCGGGAGTCACCGATACGCAGTATTTT; CDR3aa: CASSVLAGVTDTQYF
v_gene: TRBV7-8; j_gene: TRBJ2-7; abundance: .; d_gene: TRBD2; CDR3nt: TGTGCCAGCAGCGGGTGGACTAGCTCACTCGTGGAGCAGTACTTC; CDR3aa: CASSGWTSSLVEQYF
v_gene: TRBV12-3/TRBV12-4; j_gene: TRBJ2-1; abundance: many; d_gene: .; CDR3nt: TGTGCCAGCGGTCCGGCAGGGGCGGGGCACAATGAGCAGTTCTTC; CDR3aa: CASGPAGAGHNEQFF
v_gene: TRBV27; j_gene: TRBJ2-5; abundance: few; d_gene: .; CDR3nt: TGTGCCAGCAGTTTTATGGGACGGAGTGGCGAGACCCAGTACTTC; CDR3aa: CASSFMGRSGETQYF
v_gene: TRBV28; j_gene: TRBJ2-7; abundance: few; d_gene: .; CDR3nt: TGTGCCACCAATAGATGGTCCTACGAGCAGTACTTC; CDR3aa: CATNRWSYEQYF